This T cell receptor beta chain was sequenced in a study of blood T cell repertoires in COVID-19. Study context: From the United States, Italy and Spain came samples of acute and convalescent COVID-19. The analysed material was cDNA or gDNA that came from T cells, B-cell-depleted T cells, or PBMCs.

Germline V gives CDR1 LNHDA, CDR2 SQIVND (reference sequence). This CDR3 spans 15 amino acids. Trimming pared 7 bases from V and 4 bases from J, leaving 17 bases between. In the original workflow: Estimation of nucleated cell counts relied on the amplification of reference gene primers. The method was immunoSEQ multiplex PCR; TCRdb's version includes in-frame clones alone and lacks a portion of them. That table furnishes V, J and clone size, whereas the DNA furnished D and trimming. The sample lists fewer than 85,000 clones, more than 70% seen once, with about 2.2% in the top ten. This TCR was sampled from a man aged 70-80 years with COVID-19, enrolled during active disease. The rearrangement uses TRBV19 and TRBJ1-3; D remains ambiguous. Material for sequencing was peripheral blood. The CDR3 DNA reads as TGTGCCAGTATGAGGGAACTCTCGGCGGGAAACACCATATATTTT. This codes for CASMRELSAGNTIYF.